What follows are 22 T cell receptor beta chains derived from one specimen sequenced in a study of PD-1 blockade in classical Hodgkin lymphoma. Here immunoSEQ multiplex PCR was the method, and the copy in TCRdb shows in-frame clones only, minus some. The sample shows approximately 27,000 clones, roughly four fifths of them seen only once. The time point here: cycle 4 day 1 (C4D1), after around six weeks of nivolumab. All the patients suffered relapse after autologous stem cell transplantation, and brentuximab vedotin exposure differed. This sample comprised peripheral blood mononuclear cells (PBMCs), obtained before the fourth cycle of nivolumab. The source of these receptors is a human donor with classical Hodgkin lymphoma.

Only one count was recorded for this clone. The rearrangement links TRBV5-1 to TRBJ1-1, with TRBD1 matching over 9 bases. Germline CDR1 and CDR2: SGHRS and YFSETQ. The CDR3 runs 16 residues. The junction had 9 bases not matched to a gene; V was cut back by 4 bases and J by 2 bases. CDR3 in DNA: TGCGCCAGCAGCCTGGGACAGGGCCTGGCTAACACTGAAGCTTTCTTT. Its protein is CASSLGQGLANTEAFF.

In its sample, this clone was seen a few times. The V and J genes are TRBV15 and TRBJ1-6; D gene uncertain. V dropped 2 bases and J dropped 8 bases, with 16 bases sitting between them. Germline CDR1 LNHNV, CDR2 YYDKDF (reference sequence). This CDR3 has 16 residues. The CDR3 protein is CATSRRGSGQYSPLHF. The CDR3 DNA follows: TGTGCCACCAGCAGAAGAGGGAGTGGCCAGTATTCACCCCTCCACTTT.

The CDR3 DNA sequence: TGTGCCAGCAGCGTAGTCGGGACAGGGGACAATGAGCAGTTCTTC. Encoded protein: CASSVVGTGDNEQFF. This chain links TRBV9 with TRBJ2-1, with TRBD1 identical over 10 bases. With 0 bases clipped from V and 5 bases from J, the junction kept 2 bases outside the gene matches. The V gene's germline CDR1 is SGDLS and CDR2 YYNGEE. The CDR3 totals 15 residues.

The V gene is TRBV28, the J gene TRBJ2-3; the match to TRBD1 covers 8 bases. Germline V gene lookup returns CDR1 MDHEN and CDR2 SYDVKM. This CDR3 has 15 residues. J was trimmed by 4 bases and V by 3 bases; bases with no gene match: 6. The CDR3 sequence: CASSFRTGSADTQYF. Here the CDR3 DNA reads TGTGCCAGCAGTTTCCGGACAGGGTCGGCAGATACGCAGTATTTT.

The chain recombines TRBV7-2 with TRBJ1-5; D not resolved. The V gene lost 1 base and the J gene lost 2 bases, with 12 bases spanning the gap. There are 16 residues in the CDR3. Germline CDR1 is SGHTA and CDR2 is FQGNSA. CDR3 bases: TGTGCCAGCAGCTTAGTCGGCTCCCGGGGCAATCAGCCCCAGCATTTT. Translation: CASSLVGSRGNQPQHF.

This chain links TRBV6-5 with TRBJ1-3; the D is unclear. Germline CDR1 and CDR2: MNHEY and SVGAGI. V was trimmed by 0 bases and J by 5 bases, leaving 14 bases between them. The CDR3 loop spans 16 amino acids. The CDR3 region is CASSYSRQAGRNTIYF. Written as DNA, the CDR3 is TGTGCCAGCAGTTACTCCCGGCAGGCGGGAAGAAACACCATATATTTT.

This chain joins TRBV7-2 and TRBJ2-1; D possibly matches TRBD1 or TRBD2 (6 bases each). The ends were cut back, 4 bases at V and 6 bases at J, with 16 bases in the middle. The CDR3 is 15 residues long. Germline lookup yields CDR1 SGHTA and CDR2 FQGNSA. The CDR3 nucleotides read TGTGCCAGCAGCTCTCGGTTGGGGGGCATCAATGAGCAGTTCTTC. It encodes CASSSRLGGINEQFF.

The rearrangement joins TRBV14 to TRBJ1-2; weak D call: TRBD1 (5 bases). This CDR3 is 13 amino acids long. Trimming removed 4 bases at V and 8 bases at J, with 14 bases between. Germline loops: CDR1 SGHDN, CDR2 FVKESK. The CDR3 nucleotides read TGTGCCAGCAGCCCCCTTAGACGGGGGGGCTACACCTTC. Translation gives CASSPLRRGGYTF.

The chain links TRBV6-1 to TRBJ2-7; D not certain. The V end was cut by 6 bases, the J end by 7 bases, with 7 bases between. Germline V lookup: CDR1 MNHNS, CDR2 SASEGT. The CDR3 is made up of 10 amino acids. CDR3 sequence reads: CASRSVEQYF. The CDR3 region has the DNA TGTGCCAGCAGGTCCGTGGAGCAGTACTTC.

This clone was detected only once. The chain couples TRBV7-2 to TRBJ2-7; no reliable D call. Per the germline V gene, CDR1 is SGHTA and CDR2 is FQGNSA. This CDR3 has 13 residues. The ends were cut back, 3 bases at V and 5 bases at J, with 11 bases in the middle. The CDR3 nucleotides read TGTGCCAGCAGCTTTTACATGGACGACGAGCAGTACTTC. As protein: CASSFYMDDEQYF.

In DNA form, the CDR3 reads TGTGCCAGCAGTTCCGGGGGCGCGATGGGATACGAGCAGTACTTC. Residues: CASSSGGAMGYEQYF. V gene TRBV7-9 combines with J gene TRBJ2-7; D could derive from TRBD1 or TRBD2 (6 bases each). This CDR3 spans 15 amino acids. Germline assignment: CDR1 SEHNR and CDR2 FQNEAQ (reference sequence). V gave up 6 bases and J gave up 4 bases, with 19 bases separating them.

This rearrangement joins TRBV2 to TRBJ1-2; no reliable D call. The CDR3 is made up of 13 amino acids. With 2 bases removed from V and 1 base from J, the gap between germline ends came to 5 bases. Looked up from germline, CDR1 is SNHLY and CDR2 is FYNNEI. As DNA, the CDR3 is TGTGCCAGCAGTGAACCCCTTAACTATGGCTACACCTTC. It yields the protein CASSEPLNYGYTF. The complete variable domain, with remaining parts taken from reference TRBV2 and TRBJ1-2, reads EPEVTQTPSHQVTQMGQEVILRCVPISNHLYFYWYRQILGQKVEFLVSFYNNEISEKSEIFDDQFSVERPDGSNFTLKIRSTKLEDSAMYFCASSEPLNYGYTFGSGTRLTVV.

The rearrangement uses TRBV6-4 and TRBJ2-3; TRBD2 matches 7 bases. The CDR3 runs 15 residues. Germline CDR1 reads MRHNA; CDR2 reads SNTAGT. With V trimmed by 2 bases and J by 3 bases, 5 bases remained unmatched. This chain's CDR3 is CASSDGAGETDTQYF. The CDR3 DNA reads TGTGCCAGCAGTGACGGGGCGGGGGAGACAGATACGCAGTATTTT.

On this clone: Germline and junction disagree at one end, which may indicate a read error. Different DNA sequences within this sample yield the same CDR3. The V gene is TRBV7-3, the J gene TRBJ2-5, with TRBD2 matching 8 bases. The length of the CDR3 is 15 residues. Germline CDR1 reads SGHTA; CDR2 reads FQGTGA. CDR3 sequence: CASSIGGGTQETQYF. In nucleotides, the CDR3 is TGCGCCAGCAGCATTGGCGGGGGGACCCAAGAGACCCAGTACTTC.

The gene calls are TRBV21-1 and TRBJ1-4; TRBD1, the table's D call, was not compared with the DNA. TRBV21-1 represents a pseudogene. The CDR3 length is 13 residues. This CDR3 is CANPRDRDEKLFF. The CDR3 DNA sequence: TGTGCCAACCCCCGGGACAGGGATGAAAAACTGTTTTTT.

The J gene is TRBJ1-2, the V gene TRBV7-2, with D perhaps matching TRBD1 (6 bases). Trimming took off 5 bases at V and 5 bases at J, with 18 bases between the two ends. Looked up from germline, CDR1 is SGHTA and CDR2 is FQGNSA. The CDR3 totals 15 residues. CDR3 in DNA: TGTGCCAGCAGCGGGCGGAACAGGGAGGGGTATGGCTACACCTTC. Protein: CASSGRNREGYGYTF.

V usage is TRBV12-5 and J usage is TRBJ1-6; possible D gene TRBD1, 5 bases. Germline-derived CDR1 and CDR2 are LGHNT and FRNRAP. This CDR3 is built from 14 residues. V dropped 7 bases and J dropped 13 bases, with 20 bases sitting between them. This chain's CDR3 is CASEQGPTAGPLHF. The CDR3 region has the DNA TGTGCTAGTGAGCAGGGTCCCACCGCTGGGCCCCTCCACTTT.

This clone was recorded a few times. This chain links TRBV6-5 with TRBJ1-6; D is undetermined. The CDR3 consists of 14 residues. V was cut by 5 bases and J by 8 bases, with 13 bases left in between. Germline V lookup: CDR1 MNHEY, CDR2 SVGAGI. CDR3 region: CASSTRNIYSPLHF. Written as DNA, the CDR3 is TGTGCCAGCAGTACCAGGAATATATATTCACCCCTCCACTTT.

The sample holds one count of this clone. This chain's CDR3 is CASSLGMGTLDTPLHF. CDR3 coding DNA: TGTGCCAGCAGCTTAGGTATGGGGACGCTAGATACGCCCCTCCACTTT. The chain links TRBV7-9 to TRBJ1-6; D might be TRBD1 (5 bases). Trimming removed 1 base from V and 13 bases from J, with 20 bases in between. Germline CDR1 is SEHNR and CDR2 is FQNEAQ (reference sequence). The CDR3 has 16 amino acids.

The chain has TRBV4-2 and TRBJ2-3, with D tentatively TRBD2 (6 bases). Between the trimmed V and J ends, which lost 4 bases and 1 base, there was a span of 15 bases. The CDR3 contains 16 residues. Looked up from germline, CDR1 is LGHNA and CDR2 is YNFKEQ. The CDR3 region has the DNA TGTGCCAGCAGCCCTAGACTAGGTCGGGGCACAGATACGCAGTATTTT. Protein product: CASSPRLGRGTDTQYF.

The genes are TRBV6-5 and TRBJ2-3; D unclear. CDR1 is MNHEY and CDR2 is SVGAGI in the germline V gene. V was pared by 5 bases and J by 5 bases, with 5 bases between. The CDR3 has 11 amino acids. The CDR3 loop reads CASSRQDTQYF. CDR3 nucleotide sequence: TGTGCCAGCAGTAGACAAGATACGCAGTATTTT.

J is TRBJ2-5 and V is TRBV25-1; D may be TRBD1 (5 bases). This CDR3 is built from 14 residues. Trimming pared 3 bases from V and 4 bases from J, leaving 12 bases between. Looked up from germline, CDR1 is MGHDK and CDR2 is SYGVNS. Here the CDR3 reads CASSDKGMRETQYF. CDR3 sequence (DNA): TGTGCCAGCAGTGACAAGGGGATGAGAGAGACCCAGTACTTC.